The text below deals with one T cell receptor (beta chain). This entry belongs to a study of blood T cell repertoires in COVID-19. In the study overall: Both acute and convalescent COVID-19 samples were obtained from the United States, Italy and Spain. Sample material is recorded as cDNA or gDNA derived from T cells, B-cell-depleted T cells, or PBMCs.

Authors' data handling: Amplification of reference gene primers was used by the study to estimate nucleated cell counts. The assay was immunoSEQ multiplex PCR, and TCRdb's table has in-frame clones only and misses some. That table supplies the V and J calls and clone size; D and trimming were determined from the DNA. This sample has about 210,000 clones, with around 84% found just once. During active infection, Seattle patients enrolled and were then monitored through disease. With 6 bases clipped from V and 5 bases from J, the junction kept 9 bases outside the gene matches. The CDR3 extends over 15 amino acids. Germline V gene data show CDR1 as MNHEY and CDR2 as SMNVEV (reference sequence).

The source of this sequence is a woman of 80 years or more with COVID-19, enrolled during active disease. The sample consisted of peripheral blood. The V gene is TRBV27, the J gene TRBJ1-5, with 8 positions matching TRBD1. The CDR3 bases are TGTGCCAGCAGGCGGACAGGGCAGGGATATCAGCCCCAGCATTTT. Encoded protein: CASRRTGQGYQPQHF.